Below are 15 T cell receptor beta chains sequenced from a single sample in a study of blood T cells in healthy people across ages. Combining a sample-barcoded 5' primer with a J-beta primer mix, a second PCR ran for roughly 7 to 11 cycles. One entry per CDR3 protein, called by TCRdb with MiXCR from the 5' RACE reads. Counted here are 2 million or so distinct CDR3 sequences, roughly 50% occurring once; the ten biggest clones make up 2% to 2.5%. The sequencing sample was made of blood. Receptors were obtained from a woman aged 40 to 55 in good health.

The chain couples TRBV20-1 to TRBJ2-3; D not certain. The germline gives CDR1 DFQATT, CDR2 SNEGSKA (reference sequence). The CDR3 is 13 amino acids. Trimming shortened V by 3 bases and J by 4 bases, and 11 bases separated the two germline ends. As DNA, the CDR3 is TGCAGTGCTAGCGAGAGTTTCGCAGATACGCAGTATTTT. Translation: CSASESFADTQYF.

This clonotype has just a few counts. DNA of the CDR3: TGTGCCAGCAGTTACAAGACAGATTACGAGCAGTACTTC. This gives the protein CASSYKTDYEQYF. The chain joins TRBV27 to TRBJ2-4, with D possibly being TRBD1 (5 bases). The DNA end lines up better with TRBJ2-7; the J call may be wrong. The germline V gene has CDR1 MNHEY and CDR2 SMNVEV (reference sequence). The CDR3 covers 13 residues.

In its sample, this clonotype was seen a few times. V is TRBV4-3 and J is TRBJ2-1, with 9 bases fitting TRBD2. Trimming took 5 bases from V and 4 from J; bases not matched to a gene: 12. Germline loops: CDR1 LGHNA, CDR2 YSLEER. This CDR3 spans 17 amino acids. DNA for the CDR3: TGCGCCAGCAGCGGAGACGCTCTGCGGGGGGGGTACAATGAGCAGTTCTTC. Translation gives CASSGDALRGGYNEQFF.

The gene calls are TRBV19 and TRBJ2-5, with TRBD1 matching over 9 bases. CDR1 LNHDA and CDR2 SQIVND come from the germline V gene (reference sequence). Losses at the gene ends were 10 bases for V and 2 bases for J; bases not matched to a gene: 8. This CDR3 has 14 residues. CDR3 in amino acids: CATSDRGRQETQYF. For the CDR3, the DNA is TGTGCCACATCTGACAGGGGGAGGCAAGAGACCCAGTACTTC.

This clonotype came up a few times. V usage is TRBV6-6 and J usage is TRBJ1-2; 9 nucleotides match TRBD1. The CDR3 has 16 residues. J was trimmed by 0 bases and V by 5 bases; bases with no gene match: 7. In germline, CDR1 is MNHNY, CDR2 SVGAGI (reference sequence). The CDR3 DNA reads TGTGCCAGCAGTGGGGCCGGGACAGGGCCTAACTATGGCTACACCTTC. As protein: CASSGAGTGPNYGYTF.

Comments on this clonotype: The junction differs from germline at one of its ends, possibly a read error. In nucleotides, the CDR3 is TGTGCCGGCAGCTTAGCGTTAGCGGGGGGGTCCGATCAGCAGTTCTTC. Protein: CAGSLALAGGSDQQFF. The rearrangement links TRBV7-2 to TRBJ2-1, with TRBD2 matching over 11 bases. This CDR3 is built from 16 residues. Germline V lookup: CDR1 SGHTA, CDR2 FQGNSA.

The rearrangement uses TRBV7-9 and TRBJ2-2; perhaps TRBD2 as D (6 bases). CDR1 is SEHNR, CDR2 FQNEAQ, per germline (reference sequence). Between the trimmed V and J ends, which lost 8 bases and 3 bases, there was a span of 13 bases. The CDR3 is 14 amino acids. In nucleotides, the CDR3 is TGTGCCAGCCACCGGGGGATGGACACCGGGGAGCTGTTTTTT. This sequence encodes CASHRGMDTGELFF.

The CDR3 bases are TGCGCCAGTGCCCGGGGGGCGGACGGATACAATGAGCAGTTCTTC. Its protein is CASARGADGYNEQFF. The chain couples TRBV5-1 to TRBJ2-1, with D possibly matching TRBD2 (7 bases). This CDR3 has 15 amino acids. Trimming cost V 8 bases and J 4 bases, with 19 bases left between them. CDR1 and CDR2 (germline): SGHRS, YFSETQ.

This clonotype was detected only a few times. The chain joins TRBV12-3 or TRBV12-4 to TRBJ2-5; 16 bases line up with TRBD2. The CDR3 has 18 residues. Trimming took 5 bases from V and 4 from J; bases not matched to a gene: 10. The CDR3 DNA sequence: TGTGCCAGCAGTCCCGGGACTAGCGGGGGGGCTAGTCGAGAGACCCAGTACTTC. The encoded protein is CASSPGTSGGASRETQYF.

This chain links TRBV21-1 with TRBJ2-5; the table assigns TRBD1, which was not confirmed against the DNA. TRBV21-1 is a listed pseudogene. This CDR3 has 15 amino acids. DNA of the CDR3: TGTGCCAGTACCCAGGCGACAGGGAATCAAGAGACCCAGTACTTC. Residues: CASTQATGNQETQYF.

The CDR3 nucleotides are TGTGCCATCAGTGAGTGGACAGGGGGAGGGACAGATACGCAGTATTTT. Protein sequence: CAISEWTGGGTDTQYF. This chain joins TRBV10-3 and TRBJ2-3; 10 bases match TRBD1. The CDR3 has 16 amino acids. Per germline, CDR1 ENHRY and CDR2 SYGVKD. Trimming at V came to 1 base and at J to 3 bases, leaving 4 bases not matched to a gene.

This clonotype was seen a few times. The junction departs from germline at one end; a sequencing error may be responsible. V and J are TRBV7-7 and TRBJ2-2, with a weak D call TRBD2 (5 bases). The CDR3 consists of 16 residues. Germline-derived CDR1 and CDR2 are SSHAT and FNYEAQ (reference sequence). CDR3 bases: TGTGCTAGCAGCCCCCGGTCTAGCCGACGCGGGGGGGAGCTGTTTTTT. Translation: CASSPRSSRRGGELFF. The full variable domain, rest sourced from reference TRBV7-7 and TRBJ2-2, is GAGVSQSPRYKVTKRGQDVTLRCDPISSHATLYWYQQALGQGPEFLTYFNYEAQPDKSGLPSDRFSAERPEGSISTLTIQRTEQRDSAMYRCASSPRSSRRGGELFFGEGSRLTVL.

The chain combines TRBV20-1 with TRBJ2-4; D is ambiguous. The V and J ends lost 3 bases and 0 bases respectively, with 9 bases between them. The germline V gene encodes CDR1 DFQATT and CDR2 SNEGSKA (reference sequence). This CDR3 contains 14 residues. CDR3: CSASFTVAKNIQYF. CDR3 bases: TGCAGTGCTAGTTTTACAGTAGCCAAAAACATTCAGTACTTC.

The chain has TRBV28 and TRBJ1-2, with D perhaps TRBD1 (5 bases). The CDR3 length is 13 residues. The ends were cut back, 5 bases at V and 3 bases at J, with 10 bases in the middle. Germline assignment: CDR1 MDHEN and CDR2 SYDVKM. CDR3 bases: TGTGCCAGCAGTACCCAGGGACACTATGGCTACACCTTC. Translated, it gives CASSTQGHYGYTF.

This clonotype has more than one count but fewer than ten. The chain uses TRBV27 and TRBJ2-7; D unclear. Trimming shortened V by 2 bases and J by 0 bases, and 11 bases separated the two germline ends. CDR3 length: 15 residues. Germline V gives CDR1 MNHEY, CDR2 SMNVEV (reference sequence). The CDR3 bases are TGTGCCAGCAGTTTAAAGCCCCAGCCCTCCTACGAGCAGTACTTC. Protein sequence: CASSLKPQPSYEQYF.